In this sample, the clone carrying this T cell receptor (beta chain) turned up once. TCRdb's copy holds only in-frame clones and misses some; the assay was immunoSEQ multiplex PCR. This sample has over 250,000 clones, with about nine tenths found just once. This specimen belongs to a study of cytomegalovirus exposure and HLA in healthy donors. Germline V gene lookup returns CDR1 LGHNA and CDR2 YSLEER. V lost 3 bases, J lost 5 bases, and 17 bases lay in between. CDR3 length: 15 residues. Input material: PBMCs. The TCR comes from a woman aged 25 to 39 in good health and CMV-seropositive. The chain combines TRBV4-3 with TRBJ2-7, with D unresolved. The CDR3 DNA follows: TGCGCCAGCAGCCAGGCTGAGGTTAATTCGAACGAGCAGTACTTC. Amino acids: CASSQAEVNSNEQYF.